This is a list of T cell receptor beta chains from one sample in a study of cytomegalovirus exposure and HLA in healthy donors. Repertoires were generated with immunoSEQ multiplex PCR, while TCRdb's copy carries only in-frame clones and drops some. The sample lists roughly 200,000 clones, roughly three quarters occurring once. The sample comprised PBMCs. All receptors come from a man aged 45-65 years in good health and CMV-seronegative. Each CDR3 is given without its conserved first and last residue. Each record gives: V gene, CDR3 protein.

v_call: TRBV7-2; cdr3_aa: ASSLVGASGRAYEQY
v_call: TRBV25-1; cdr3_aa: ASSVGGRVGWNTEAF
v_call: TRBV4-2; cdr3_aa: ASSLLSGQGTGYEQF
v_call: TRBV5-5; cdr3_aa: ASSQDRANTEAF
v_call: TRBV6-5; cdr3_aa: ASSVDRGNTEAF
v_call: TRBV16; cdr3_aa: ASSQFGQANYEQY
v_call: TRBV30; cdr3_aa: AWSVGRGLNQPQH
v_call: TRBV6-4; cdr3_aa: ASSDSRHRETYEQY
v_call: TRBV5-1; cdr3_aa: ASSFSGSSYEQY
v_call: TRBV27; cdr3_aa: ASSSRQGEGWMRNEQY